Below are 15 T cell receptor beta chains sequenced from a single sample in a study of regulatory T cells in long-lasting Graves disease. Building of the TCR beta libraries involved iRepertoire HTBI primers and Arm-PCR of CDR3 regions. Via MiXCR, TCRdb re-called the multiplex PCR reads, giving one row per CDR3 protein. The repertoire consists of 700,000 or so distinct CDR3 sequences, with approximately 31% occurring once and the leading ten covering about 42%. Noted time point: persistent/refractory GD, antithyroid drugs over 5 years with positive TRAb. The TCR library was prepared using RNA isolated from PBMCs. The sample here was peripheral blood mononuclear cells (PBMCs), taken when the disease was refractory, from a patient treated with antithyroid drugs. The receptors were sampled from a female donor with Graves disease.

This chain uses TRBV11-2 with TRBJ2-2; TRBD2 matches at 11 bases. J gave up 0 bases and V 6 bases, and 12 bases lay outside the gene matches. The germline V gene encodes CDR1 SGHAT and CDR2 FQNNGV. The length of the CDR3 is 19 residues. CDR3 sequence (DNA): TGTGCCAGCAGTCGCACCGGGACTAGCGGATCCGCGAACACCGGGGAGCTGTTTTTT. Protein product: CASSRTGTSGSANTGELFF.

This clonotype was picked up a small number of times. The V and J genes are TRBV12-3 or TRBV12-4 and TRBJ2-5; 15 nucleotides agree with TRBD2. The CDR3 extends over 17 amino acids. V was clipped by 6 bases and J by 4 bases; unmatched bases: 9. CDR3 loop: CASRPGLAGGGAETQYF. CDR3 DNA sequence: TGTGCCAGCAGGCCGGGACTAGCGGGAGGAGGCGCAGAGACCCAGTACTTC.

This clonotype was detected only a few times. The CDR3 nucleotides are TGTGCCAGCAGGGGGACAGGGGGAAGGGAGCAGTACTTC. It translates to CASRGTGGREQYF. The chain employs TRBV3-1 and TRBJ2-7, with 11 bases matching TRBD1. The germline V gene has CDR1 LGHDT and CDR2 YNNKEL (reference sequence). J was trimmed by 7 bases and V by 6 bases; bases with no gene match: 5. The CDR3 contains 13 residues.

A few counts support this clonotype. This sequence joins TRBV12-3 or TRBV12-4 and TRBJ2-3, with 11 bases fitting TRBD2. Losses at the gene ends were 6 bases for V and 4 bases for J; bases not matched to a gene: 9. The CDR3 sequence is 16 residues long. The CDR3 region is CASSRPTSGISDTQYF. The CDR3 nucleotides read TGTGCCAGCAGCCGACCGACTAGCGGGATCTCAGATACGCAGTATTTT.

This clonotype was picked up a small number of times. The rearrangement uses TRBV20-1 and TRBJ1-1, with 7 bases identical to TRBD1. The germline gives CDR1 DFQATT, CDR2 SNEGSKA (reference sequence). The CDR3 contains 15 residues. V lost 5 bases to trimming and J lost 1 base; unmatched junction nucleotides: 10. CDR3: CSAPSAGTANTEAFF. The CDR3 coding sequence is TGCAGTGCTCCCTCGGCAGGGACAGCGAACACTGAAGCTTTCTTT.

This sequence joins TRBV11-2 and TRBJ2-2, with no clear D. There are 16 residues in the CDR3. Germline V lookup: CDR1 SGHAT, CDR2 FQNNGV. Trimming cost V 0 bases and J 1 base, with 9 bases left between them. CDR3: CASSLDSPQNTGELFF. The CDR3 nucleotides read TGTGCCAGCAGCTTAGATTCACCACAGAACACCGGGGAGCTGTTTTTT.

The chain joins TRBV3-1 to TRBJ1-1; tentative D call: TRBD1 (5 bases). This CDR3 region has 15 residues. V was clipped by 3 bases and J by 1 base, with 12 bases between them. Per the germline V gene, CDR1 is LGHDT and CDR2 is YNNKEL (reference sequence). CDR3 amino acids: CASSQRGATNTEAFF. CDR3 DNA: TGTGCCAGCAGCCAGAGGGGTGCGACGAACACTGAAGCTTTCTTT.

This clonotype was counted at least ten times. The CDR3 protein is CAWSVGVQPQHF. As DNA, the CDR3 is TGTGCCTGGAGTGTGGGTGTGCAGCCCCAGCATTTT. The V gene is TRBV30, the J gene TRBJ1-5; D remains ambiguous. The CDR3 is 12 residues long. V gave up 0 bases and J gave up 7 bases, with 7 bases separating them. CDR1 GTSNPN and CDR2 SVGIG come from the germline V gene (reference sequence). Full variable domain (remainder filled in from reference TRBV30 and TRBJ1-5): SQTIHQWPATLVQPVGSPLSLECTVEGTSNPNLYWYRQAAGRGLQLLFYSVGIGQISSEVPQNLSASRPQDRQFILSSKKLLLSDSGFYLCAWSVGVQPQHFGDGTRLSIL.

The chain joins TRBV6-4 to TRBJ2-5, with no clear D. V was clipped by 3 bases and J by 2 bases, with 10 bases between them. This CDR3 has 14 residues. Per germline, CDR1 MRHNA and CDR2 SNTAGT. In DNA, the CDR3 is TGTGCCAGCAGTGAATCGGGCGGACAAGAGACCCAGTACTTC. This encodes CASSESGGQETQYF.

The chain recombines TRBV6-2 or TRBV6-3 with TRBJ2-7, with 7 bases identical to TRBD2. CDR3 length: 15 residues. After removal of 0 bases from V and 5 bases from J, the junction contained 7 bases not matched to a gene. CDR1 and CDR2 (germline): MNHEY, SVGEGT. This chain's CDR3 is CASSYSLGGGDEQYF. The CDR3 DNA reads as TGTGCCAGCAGTTACTCGCTGGGGGGGGGAGACGAGCAGTACTTC.

This chain uses TRBV19 with TRBJ1-1; D uncertain. The length of the CDR3 is 11 residues. Looked up from germline, CDR1 is LNHDA and CDR2 is SQIVND (reference sequence). V was clipped by 8 bases and J by 8 bases, with 12 bases between them. This CDR3 is CASSMTVEAFF. The CDR3 coding sequence is TGTGCCAGTTCCATGACCGTAGAAGCTTTCTTT.

In its sample, this clonotype was seen a few times. This sequence joins TRBV30 and TRBJ1-1, with D possibly TRBD1 on 6 matching bases. CDR1 and CDR2 from the germline V gene are GTSNPN and SVGIG (reference sequence). Trimming removed 2 bases at V and 0 bases at J, with 13 bases between. The CDR3 consists of 15 residues. The CDR3 loop reads CAWSLEGGLNTEAFF. The CDR3 region has the DNA TGTGCCTGGAGTCTCGAGGGGGGTTTGAACACTGAAGCTTTCTTT.

The chain employs TRBV6-2 or TRBV6-3 and TRBJ2-7; D gene uncertain. This CDR3 has 11 amino acids. Germline loops: CDR1 MNHEY, CDR2 SVGEGT. V lost 8 bases, J lost 2 bases, and 7 bases lay in between. CDR3 bases: TGTGCCAGCCAGGTGACCTACGAGCAGTACTTC. Amino acid sequence: CASQVTYEQYF.

The chain combines TRBV27 with TRBJ2-2; D unresolved. The CDR3 covers 13 residues. The V gene's germline CDR1 is MNHEY and CDR2 SMNVEV (reference sequence). V lost 6 bases, J lost 4 bases, and 9 bases lay in between. In nucleotides, the CDR3 is TGTGCCAGCAGGCTACCCTTCACCGGGGAGCTGTTTTTT. Translated, it gives CASRLPFTGELFF.

The V call is TRBV7-9, the J call TRBJ2-7; D unclear. Trimming left V 4 bases short and J 2 bases short, with 12 bases between. This CDR3 is 14 amino acids long. The V gene's germline CDR1 is SEHNR and CDR2 FQNEAQ (reference sequence). The CDR3 nucleotides read TGTGCCAGCAGCTATCGGACGTCACCCTACGAGCAGTACTTC. It yields the protein CASSYRTSPYEQYF.